Included here is one TCR beta chain sequence, with context. Sequenced by immunoSEQ multiplex PCR; TCRdb stores in-frame clones only, minus some. The sample consists of over 90,000 clones, just under 85% of them appearing once. J gave up 7 bases and V 0 bases, and 1 base lay outside the gene matches. The germline V gene encodes CDR1 MGHRA and CDR2 YSYEKL. This CDR3 has 15 residues. The source of the sample is a study of blood T cell repertoires in COVID-19. Turning to the study itself: Italy, Spain and the United States were the sources of the convalescent and acute COVID-19 samples.

This TCR derives from a man between 40 and 49 years old with active or convalescent COVID-19. Sequencing was performed on peripheral blood. The genes are TRBV4-1 and TRBJ2-7; TRBD2 matches 15 bases. The CDR3 DNA sequence: TGCGCCAGCAGCCAAGAAGGGACTAGCGGGGGGGAGCAGTACTTC. Amino acids: CASSQEGTSGGEQYF.